The 7 T cell receptor beta chains given below trace back to one sample, sequenced in a study of T cells in Graves' hyperthyroidism and ophthalmopathy. Amplification yielded TCR beta CDR3 regions, with RNA transcripts as the source. HTBI primers were the set used in a first-round RT-PCR of the TCR CDR3. Via MiXCR, TCRdb re-called the multiplex PCR reads, giving one row per CDR3 protein. This table holds more than 350,000 distinct CDR3 sequences, about 15% found once. Sequences were obtained from blood. The source is a woman aged 30 to 39 with Graves' hyperthyroidism that later progressed to Graves' ophthalmopathy.

Ten or more counts support this clonotype. This chain joins TRBV7-2 and TRBJ1-5; perhaps TRBD1 as D (5 bases). Trimming took off 5 bases at V and 0 bases at J, with 11 bases between the two ends. Germline assignment: CDR1 SGHTA and CDR2 FQGNSA. CDR3 length equals 15 residues. CDR3: CASSGRGNSNQPQHF. CDR3 nucleotides: TGTGCCAGCAGCGGCCGGGGCAATAGCAATCAGCCCCAGCATTTT.

Ten or more counts support this clonotype. CDR3 DNA: TGTGCCAGCAGCTTGACAGGGCGGCCGGGAGCTTTCTTT. This gives the protein CASSLTGRPGAFF. The chain combines TRBV13 with TRBJ1-1, with 7 bases fitting TRBD1. The length of the CDR3 is 13 residues. V trimming: 3 bases; J trimming: 10 bases; junction bases outside the gene matches: 8. The germline V gene has CDR1 PRHDT and CDR2 FYEKMQ (reference sequence).

This clonotype was found many times. The chain employs TRBV28 and TRBJ2-2; D unclear. Germline V gene lookup returns CDR1 MDHEN and CDR2 SYDVKM. Trimming left V 7 bases short and J 1 base short, with 10 bases between. The CDR3 runs 14 residues. The CDR3 DNA reads TGTGCCAGCACCCTGTCGTTGAACACCGGGGAGCTGTTTTTT. This codes for CASTLSLNTGELFF.

The chain couples TRBV14 to TRBJ2-7; D is uncertain. The CDR3 totals 12 residues. Trimming removed 6 bases at V and 2 bases at J, with 8 bases between. The germline V gene has CDR1 SGHDN and CDR2 FVKESK. The CDR3 sequence: CASSLFTYEQYF. The CDR3 nucleotides read TGTGCCAGCAGTCTGTTCACCTACGAGCAGTACTTC.

This clonotype occurred many times. V usage is TRBV12-5 and J usage is TRBJ2-5; D remains ambiguous. With 4 bases removed from V and 5 bases from J, the gap between germline ends came to 14 bases. CDR3 length equals 14 residues. Germline assignment: CDR1 LGHNT and CDR2 FRNRAP. CDR3 amino acids: CASGSGGIEETQYF. CDR3 nucleotide sequence: TGTGCTAGTGGTTCGGGTGGGATTGAGGAGACCCAGTACTTC.

This clonotype was picked up many times. The V gene is TRBV6-1, the J gene TRBJ2-2; no clear D. CDR3 length: 16 amino acids. V was cut by 5 bases and J by 2 bases, with 15 bases left in between. CDR1 MNHNS and CDR2 SASEGT come from the germline V gene. The chain's CDR3 is CASSFLSGPNTGELFF. The CDR3 DNA reads as TGTGCCAGCAGTTTCCTCTCCGGTCCAAACACCGGGGAGCTGTTTTTT.

The rearrangement links TRBV5-6 to TRBJ2-1; 8 nucleotides align to TRBD1. The CDR3 has 15 amino acids. J was trimmed by 3 bases and V by 5 bases; bases with no gene match: 7. The germline CDR1 and CDR2 sequences are SGHDT and YYEEEE. The CDR3 sequence is CASSFGTGIYNEQFF. The CDR3 DNA is TGTGCCAGCAGTTTCGGGACAGGAATCTACAATGAGCAGTTCTTC.